The present T cell receptor beta chain was sequenced within a study of T cell changes during pregnancy in multiple sclerosis. The repertoire was sequenced with immunoSEQ multiplex PCR; TCRdb's copy has only in-frame clones and lacks some. This table has almost 35,000 clones, less than 95% appearing once. Here the sequenced sample was CD8+ T cells from peripheral blood mononuclear cells, taken in the first trimester of pregnancy. The receptor's source is a female donor with multiple sclerosis, enrolled in a pregnancy study.

The CDR3, as DNA: TGTGCCAGTAGTATGAGTTCGGGACTAGCGGGAGGGATCTACGAGCAGTACTTC. Translating gives CASSMSSGLAGGIYEQYF. The chain is built from TRBV19 and TRBJ2-7; 16 positions agree with TRBD2. The V segment lost 3 bases and the J segment 3 bases; nucleotides outside the gene matches: 8. Germline V gene lookup returns CDR1 LNHDA and CDR2 SQIVND (reference sequence). This CDR3 spans 18 amino acids. The complete variable domain, with remaining parts taken from reference TRBV19 and TRBJ2-7, reads DGGITQSPKYLFRKEGQNVTLSCEQNLNHDAMYWYRQDPGQGLRLIYYSQIVNDFQKGDIAEGYSVSREKKESFPLTVTSAQKNPTAFYLCASSMSSGLAGGIYEQYFGPGTRLTVT.